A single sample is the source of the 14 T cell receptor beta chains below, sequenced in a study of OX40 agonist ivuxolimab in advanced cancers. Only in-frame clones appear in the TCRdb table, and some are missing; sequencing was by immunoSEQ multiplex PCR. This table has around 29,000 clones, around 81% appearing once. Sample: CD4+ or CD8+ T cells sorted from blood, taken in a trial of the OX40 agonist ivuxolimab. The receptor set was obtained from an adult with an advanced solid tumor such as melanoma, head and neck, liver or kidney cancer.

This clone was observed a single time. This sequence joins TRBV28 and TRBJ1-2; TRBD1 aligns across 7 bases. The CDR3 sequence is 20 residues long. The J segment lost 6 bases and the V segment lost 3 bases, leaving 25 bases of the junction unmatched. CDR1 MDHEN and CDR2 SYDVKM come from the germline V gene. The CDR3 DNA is TGTGCCAGCAGTTTCCGGACAGGTTCGGACCACGTTAGAGTTAGCGATGGCTACACCTTC. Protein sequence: CASSFRTGSDHVRVSDGYTF.

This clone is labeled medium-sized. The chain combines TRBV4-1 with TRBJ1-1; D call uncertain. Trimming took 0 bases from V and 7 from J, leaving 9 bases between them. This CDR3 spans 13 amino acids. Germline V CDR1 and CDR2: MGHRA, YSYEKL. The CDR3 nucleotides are TGCGCCAGCAGCCAAGATCCGGGGAATGAAGCTTTCTTT. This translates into CASSQDPGNEAFF.

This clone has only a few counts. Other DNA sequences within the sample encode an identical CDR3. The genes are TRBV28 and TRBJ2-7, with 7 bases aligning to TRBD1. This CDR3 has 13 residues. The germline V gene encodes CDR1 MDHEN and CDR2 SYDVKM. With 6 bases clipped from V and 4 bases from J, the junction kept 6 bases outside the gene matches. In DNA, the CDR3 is TGTGCCAGCAGCCTGGGCAGGGGGTACGAGCAGTACTTC. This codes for CASSLGRGYEQYF.

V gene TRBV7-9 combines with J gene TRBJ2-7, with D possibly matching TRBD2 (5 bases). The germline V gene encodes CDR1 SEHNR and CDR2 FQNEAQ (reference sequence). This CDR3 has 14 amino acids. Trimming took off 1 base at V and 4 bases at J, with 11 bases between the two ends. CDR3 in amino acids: CASSLVGEGYEQYF. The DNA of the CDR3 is TGTGCCAGCAGCTTAGTGGGAGAGGGTTACGAGCAGTACTTC.

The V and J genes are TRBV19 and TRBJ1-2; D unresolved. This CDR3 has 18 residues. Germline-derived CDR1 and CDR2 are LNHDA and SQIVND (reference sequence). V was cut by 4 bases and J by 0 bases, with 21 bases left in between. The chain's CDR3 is CASSTYRTDGAANYGYTF. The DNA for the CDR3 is TGTGCCAGTAGTACCTATAGGACGGACGGAGCAGCTAACTATGGCTACACCTTC.

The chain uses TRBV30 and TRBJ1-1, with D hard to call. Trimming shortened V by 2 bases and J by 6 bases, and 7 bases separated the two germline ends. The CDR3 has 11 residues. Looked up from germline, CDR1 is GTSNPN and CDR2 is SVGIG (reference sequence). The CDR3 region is CAWSTQAEAFF. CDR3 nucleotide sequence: TGTGCCTGGAGTACGCAGGCTGAAGCTTTCTTT.

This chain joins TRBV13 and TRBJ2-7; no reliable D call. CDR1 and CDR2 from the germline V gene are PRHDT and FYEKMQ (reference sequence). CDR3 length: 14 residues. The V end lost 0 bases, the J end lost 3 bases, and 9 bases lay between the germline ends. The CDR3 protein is CASSLGNSRYEQYF. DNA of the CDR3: TGTGCCAGCAGCTTAGGCAACAGCCGCTACGAGCAGTACTTC.

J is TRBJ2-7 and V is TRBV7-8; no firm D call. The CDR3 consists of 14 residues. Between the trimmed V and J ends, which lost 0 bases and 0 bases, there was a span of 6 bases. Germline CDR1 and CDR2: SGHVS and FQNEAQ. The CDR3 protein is CASSLAPTSYEQYF. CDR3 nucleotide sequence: TGTGCCAGCAGCTTAGCTCCTACCTCCTACGAGCAGTACTTC.

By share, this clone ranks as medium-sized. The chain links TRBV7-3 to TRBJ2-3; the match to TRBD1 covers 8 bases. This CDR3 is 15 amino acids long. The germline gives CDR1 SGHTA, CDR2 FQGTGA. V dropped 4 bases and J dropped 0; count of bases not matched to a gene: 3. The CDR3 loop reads CASSSTGGSTDTQYF. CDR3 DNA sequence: TGTGCCAGCAGCTCTACAGGGGGAAGCACAGATACGCAGTATTTT. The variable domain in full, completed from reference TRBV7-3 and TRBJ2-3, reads GAGVSQTPSNKVTEKGKYVELRCDPISGHTALYWYRQSLGQGPEFLIYFQGTGAADDSGLPNDRFFAVRPEGSVSTLKIQRTERGDSAVYLCASSSTGGSTDTQYFGPGTRLTVL.

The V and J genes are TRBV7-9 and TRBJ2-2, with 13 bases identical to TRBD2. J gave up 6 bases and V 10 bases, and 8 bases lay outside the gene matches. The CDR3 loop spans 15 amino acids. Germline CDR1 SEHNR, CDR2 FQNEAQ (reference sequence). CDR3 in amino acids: CAIPSGLAGAGELFF. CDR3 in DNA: TGTGCCATTCCATCTGGACTAGCGGGAGCCGGGGAGCTGTTTTTT. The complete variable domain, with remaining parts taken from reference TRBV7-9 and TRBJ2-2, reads DTGVSQNPRHKITKRGQNVTFRCDPISEHNRLYWYRQTLGQGPEFLTYFQNEAQLEKSRLLSDRFSAERPKGSFSTLEIQRTEQGDSAMYLCAIPSGLAGAGELFFGEGSRLTVL.

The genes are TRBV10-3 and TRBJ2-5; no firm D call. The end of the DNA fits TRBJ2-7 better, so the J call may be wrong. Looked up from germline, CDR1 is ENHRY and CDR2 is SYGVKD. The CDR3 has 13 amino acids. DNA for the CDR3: TGTGCCATACTCCCTGACGGATCCTACGAGCAGTACTTC. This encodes CAILPDGSYEQYF.

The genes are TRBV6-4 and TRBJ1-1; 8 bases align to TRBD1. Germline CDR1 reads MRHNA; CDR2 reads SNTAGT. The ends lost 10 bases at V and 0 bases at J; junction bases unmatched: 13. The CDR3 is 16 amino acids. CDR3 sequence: CAKKGQDLRLNTEAFF. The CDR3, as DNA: TGTGCCAAAAAGGGACAGGATTTGAGACTGAACACTGAAGCTTTCTTT.

The CDR3 DNA follows: TGTGCCAGCAGTTTATTGAGGGTGCCGACGAACACTGAAGCTTTCTTT. Its translation: CASSLLRVPTNTEAFF. This chain uses TRBV27 with TRBJ1-1; D remains ambiguous. This CDR3 is built from 16 residues. V was trimmed by 1 base and J by 1 base, leaving 13 bases between them. CDR1 is MNHEY, CDR2 SMNVEV, per germline (reference sequence).

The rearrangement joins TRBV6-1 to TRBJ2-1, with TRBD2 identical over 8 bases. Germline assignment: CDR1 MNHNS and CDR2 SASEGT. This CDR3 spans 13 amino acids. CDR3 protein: CVGRGGAYNEQFF. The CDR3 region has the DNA TGTGTCGGGAGGGGGGGGGCCTACAATGAGCAGTTCTTC.